These T cell receptor beta chains were read from a single sample in a study of CD8 T cells in Susac syndrome. TCRdb reprocessed the immunoSEQ multiplex PCR reads with MiXCR, giving one entry per CDR3 protein. The sample contains 200,000 or so distinct CDR3 sequences, around 95% of which appear only once. The sequenced material came from CD4+ T cells from PBMCs. The source of these receptors is a human donor with Susac syndrome. CDR3s include the opening cysteine and the closing phenylalanine or tryptophan. D genes are given only for firm matches. Clone size appears in some rows only: once, few, many, or a class for an expanded clone.

j_call d_call clone_size v_call cdr3_nt cdr3_aa
TRBJ2-5 . . TRBV20-1 TGCAGTGCCCCTCCAGAGATGGGGGAGACCCAGTACTTC CSAPPEMGETQYF
TRBJ2-4 . . TRBV20-1 TGCAGTGCTAGTCTCCAGGCAGGCAAAAACATTCAGTACTTC CSASLQAGKNIQYF
TRBJ1-6 . . TRBV18 TGTGCCAGCTCACCAAGTGTTGTCGAGAATTCACCCCTCCACTTT CASSPSVVENSPLHF
TRBJ2-5 . . TRBV7-9 TGTGCCAGCAGCTTAGGCGACAGGAATGGGGAGACCCAGTACTTC CASSLGDRNGETQYF
TRBJ1-6 . . TRBV30 TGTGCCTGGACCTTCGGGGGGGAAGGTTCACCCCTCCACTTT CAWTFGGEGSPLHF
TRBJ1-1 . . TRBV29-1 TGCAGCGTTGCCCCTAGTCGGAACACTGAAGCTTTCTTT CSVAPSRNTEAFF
TRBJ1-6 . once TRBV2 TGTGCCAGCAGTGAGGACCGACAGGCGAGGTCACCCCTCCACTTT CASSEDRQARSPLHF
TRBJ2-1 . . TRBV15 TGTGCCACCAGCGCTCGAATTCATGGCTCGCAGTTCTTC CATSARIHGSQFF
TRBJ1-5 . . TRBV12-3/TRBV12-4 TGTGCCAGCAGCGACCTGAACGGGCAGCCCCAGCATTTT CASSDLNGQPQHF
TRBJ2-1 . . TRBV30 TGTGCCTGGTCCCGCGTGGGGGGAAATGAGCAGTTCTTC CAWSRVGGNEQFF
TRBJ2-7 TRBD2 . TRBV2 TGTGCCAGCAGTGAAACTAGCGGGGGCTACGAGCAGTACTTC CASSETSGGYEQYF
TRBJ1-2 . . TRBV5-4 TGTGCCAGCAGCTCTACAGGGTCCTTGGGCTACACCTTC CASSSTGSLGYTF
TRBJ1-6 . few TRBV5-1 TGCGCCAGCAAGACAGGCGGATCACCCCTCCACTTT CASKTGGSPLHF